A single T cell receptor beta chain is shown here with its context. Its antigen is currently unknown. Amplification used 60 Vbeta primers and 13 Jbeta primers. Clones were read by immunoSEQ multiplex PCR, and TCRdb kept only the in-frame ones, dropping some. Of 100,000 to 150,000 clones in the sample, around 81% were seen once. The CDR3 contains 14 residues. The germline V gene has CDR1 SGHTA and CDR2 FQGNSA. J gave up 0 bases and V 5 bases, and 2 bases lay outside the gene matches. This record comes from a study of cytomegalovirus exposure and HLA in healthy donors. Study in general: In an earlier analysis, around 100 million unique TCR beta sequences were found from about 190 million T cells.

General study points: Most TCR sequences were rare, but some public TCRs occurred in many donors.

This chain links TRBV7-2 with TRBJ1-1, with 8 bases aligning to TRBD1. Sequenced material: PBMCs. This receptor was taken from a young man in good health and CMV-seronegative. CDR3 DNA: TGTGCCAGCAGCAGGGACAGGTTGAACACTGAAGCTTTCTTT. Translating it yields CASSRDRLNTEAFF.